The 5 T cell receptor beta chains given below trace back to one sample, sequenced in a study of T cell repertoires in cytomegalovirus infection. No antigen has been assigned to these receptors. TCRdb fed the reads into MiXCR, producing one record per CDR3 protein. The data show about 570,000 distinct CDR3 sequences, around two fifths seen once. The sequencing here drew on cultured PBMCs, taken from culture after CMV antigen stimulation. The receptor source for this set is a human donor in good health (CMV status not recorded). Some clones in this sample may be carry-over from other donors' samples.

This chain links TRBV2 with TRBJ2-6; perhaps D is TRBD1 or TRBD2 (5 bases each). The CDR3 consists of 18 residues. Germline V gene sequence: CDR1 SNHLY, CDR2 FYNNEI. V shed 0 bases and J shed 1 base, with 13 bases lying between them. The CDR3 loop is CASSEAGTDGSGANVLTF. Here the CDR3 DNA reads TGTGCCAGCAGTGAAGCCGGGACGGACGGATCTGGGGCCAACGTCCTGACTTTC. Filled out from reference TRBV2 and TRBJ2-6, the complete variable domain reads EPEVTQTPSHQVTQMGQEVILRCVPISNHLYFYWYRQILGQKVEFLVSFYNNEISEKSEIFDDQFSVERPDGSNFTLKIRSTKLEDSAMYFCASSEAGTDGSGANVLTFGAGSRLTVL.

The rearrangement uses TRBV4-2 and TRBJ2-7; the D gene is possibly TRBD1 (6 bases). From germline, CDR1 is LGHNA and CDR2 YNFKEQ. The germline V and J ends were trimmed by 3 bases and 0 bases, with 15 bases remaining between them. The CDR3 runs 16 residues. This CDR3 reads CASSQEPGDNSYEQYF. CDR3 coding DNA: TGTGCCAGCAGCCAGGAACCCGGGGACAACTCCTACGAGCAGTACTTC.

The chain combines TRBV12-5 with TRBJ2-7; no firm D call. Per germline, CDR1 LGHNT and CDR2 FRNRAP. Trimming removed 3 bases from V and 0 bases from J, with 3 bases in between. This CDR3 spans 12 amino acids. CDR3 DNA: TGTGCTAGTGGTTTAAGCTCCTACGAGCAGTACTTC. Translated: CASGLSSYEQYF.

The CDR3 loop reads CASGFAGGDTQYF. The CDR3 nucleotides read TGTGCCAGCGGCTTTGCGGGTGGTGATACGCAGTATTTT. The chain couples TRBV6-2 or TRBV6-3 to TRBJ2-3, with D perhaps TRBD2 (5 bases). Trimming left V 8 bases short and J 6 bases short, with 15 bases between. Looked up from germline, CDR1 is MNHEY and CDR2 is SVGEGT. The CDR3 has 13 amino acids.

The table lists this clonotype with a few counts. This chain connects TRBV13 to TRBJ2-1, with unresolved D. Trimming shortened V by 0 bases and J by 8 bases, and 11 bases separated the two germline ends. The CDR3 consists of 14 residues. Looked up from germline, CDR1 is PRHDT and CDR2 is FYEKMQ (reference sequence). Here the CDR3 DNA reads TGTGCCAGCAGCTTAGGCCTCACCCCCCATGAGCAGTTCTTC. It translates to CASSLGLTPHEQFF.